Presented here are 27 T cell receptor beta chains from one specimen sequenced in a study of CD8+ T cells in alopecia areata. The authors extracted RNA and reverse transcribed it into cDNA as the sequencing template. Clones were read by immunoSEQ multiplex PCR, and TCRdb kept only the in-frame ones, dropping some. The data show 61,000 or so clones, 96% seen once. Here the sequenced sample was CD8+ T cells sorted from blood, taken at week 0. These receptors originate from a human donor with alopecia areata.

The rearrangement joins TRBV7-2 to TRBJ2-7; tentative D call: TRBD2 (7 bases). Germline CDR1 is SGHTA and CDR2 is FQGNSA. The CDR3 loop spans 15 amino acids. The V and J ends lost 2 bases and 6 bases respectively, with 17 bases between them. The CDR3 nucleotides read TGTGCCAGCAGCTTAAACGGGGGGCCCGGAAGCGAGCAGTACTTC. Its protein product is CASSLNGGPGSEQYF.

The chain carries TRBV29-1 and TRBJ2-5, with D perhaps TRBD2 (6 bases). V was pared by 8 bases and J by 0 bases, with 13 bases between. Germline-derived CDR1 and CDR2 are SQVTM and ANQGSEA. This CDR3 contains 13 residues. CDR3 sequence reads: CSSWSGDQETQYF. The CDR3 coding sequence is TGCAGCTCGTGGTCGGGGGACCAAGAGACCCAGTACTTC.

The J gene is TRBJ2-1, the V gene TRBV7-2; D remains ambiguous. The CDR3 covers 12 residues. V dropped 0 bases and J dropped 9 bases, with 6 bases sitting between them. From germline, CDR1 is SGHTA and CDR2 FQGNSA. CDR3 DNA: TGTGCCAGCAGCTTAGCGAAGGGTGAGCAGTTCTTC. This encodes CASSLAKGEQFF.

About this clone: The same CDR3 arises from other DNA sequences in this sample as well. This chain links TRBV7-9 with TRBJ2-5; D uncertain. Germline V gene data show CDR1 as SEHNR and CDR2 as FQNEAQ (reference sequence). CDR3 size: 13 residues. V lost 3 bases and J lost 1, with 6 bases in between. CDR3 in DNA: TGTGCCAGCAGCTTTTCGGGCCAAGAGACCCAGTACTTC. This sequence encodes CASSFSGQETQYF. Combining the CDR3 with reference TRBV7-9 and TRBJ2-5 gives the whole variable domain DTGVSQNPRHKITKRGQNVTFRCDPISEHNRLYWYRQTLGQGPEFLTYFQNEAQLEKSRLLSDRFSAERPKGSFSTLEIQRTEQGDSAMYLCASSFSGQETQYFGPGTRLLVL.

This clone occurred once. V is TRBV6-5 and J is TRBJ2-7; 11 bases are a match to TRBD2. Germline V gene sequence: CDR1 MNHEY, CDR2 SVGAGI. V gave up 11 bases and J gave up 3 bases; unmatched junction bases: 9. This CDR3 contains 14 residues. CDR3 nucleotides: TGTGCCGCAAAACCACTAGCGGGGGACTACGAGCAGTACTTC. This gives the protein CAAKPLAGDYEQYF.

The rearrangement uses TRBV4-3 and TRBJ2-1; 9 positions agree with TRBD1. Trimming took 3 bases from V and 1 from J; bases not matched to a gene: 4. CDR1 and CDR2 from the germline V gene are LGHNA and YSLEER. The CDR3 totals 16 residues. The CDR3: CASSQGDRGSYNEQFF. The CDR3 nucleotides are TGCGCCAGCAGCCAGGGCGACAGGGGGTCCTACAATGAGCAGTTCTTC.

The rearrangement links TRBV7-2 to TRBJ2-7; TRBD1 is a possible D gene (5 bases). Trimming took 5 bases from V and 1 from J, leaving 15 bases between them. There are 15 residues in the CDR3. The germline V gene encodes CDR1 SGHTA and CDR2 FQGNSA. The CDR3 loop reads CASSHGGAVSYEQYF. The CDR3 bases are TGTGCCAGCAGCCACGGTGGGGCGGTATCCTACGAGCAGTACTTC.

The chain has TRBV15 and TRBJ1-4, with TRBD1 matching 7 bases. The CDR3 contains 14 residues. Germline V lookup: CDR1 LNHNV, CDR2 YYDKDF (reference sequence). Losses at the gene ends were 6 bases for V and 7 bases for J; bases not matched to a gene: 8. This CDR3 reads CATRIDRAGEKLFF. The CDR3 nucleotides read TGTGCCACCAGGATCGACAGGGCGGGTGAAAAACTGTTTTTT.

The J gene is TRBJ2-7, the V gene TRBV4-1; D is perhaps TRBD2 (5 bases). In germline, CDR1 is MGHRA, CDR2 YSYEKL. The CDR3 contains 14 residues. V dropped 3 bases and J dropped 2 bases, with 11 bases sitting between them. CDR3: CASSHDRGAYEQYF. CDR3 bases: TGCGCCAGCAGCCACGACCGGGGAGCCTACGAGCAGTACTTC.

The chain combines TRBV10-3 with TRBJ2-1, with a weak D call TRBD2 (6 bases). From germline, CDR1 is ENHRY and CDR2 SYGVKD. The CDR3 totals 14 residues. Trimming stripped 3 bases from V and 4 bases from J, with 10 bases between. CDR3 nucleotide sequence: TGTGCCATCAGTGAAACGGGGGAGTACAATGAGCAGTTCTTC. Its protein product is CAISETGEYNEQFF.

This chain joins TRBV4-1 and TRBJ2-1; D perhaps matches TRBD2 (6 bases). V was shortened by 2 bases and J by 8 bases, with 13 bases between the two germline ends. Germline values: CDR1 MGHRA, CDR2 YSYEKL. The CDR3 spans 14 residues. As DNA, the CDR3 is TGCGCCAGCAGCCAACCGGGACTCACAGATGAGCAGTTCTTC. This codes for CASSQPGLTDEQFF.

The chain employs TRBV27 and TRBJ1-1; no clear D. The V end lost 4 bases, the J end lost 7 bases, and 13 bases lay between the germline ends. CDR1 and CDR2 (germline): MNHEY, SMNVEV (reference sequence). The CDR3 loop spans 13 amino acids. The CDR3 DNA reads as TGTGCCAGCAGTTACTCCGGGTCCTATGAAGCTTTCTTT. This encodes CASSYSGSYEAFF.

The chain joins TRBV18 to TRBJ2-7; 7 positions agree with TRBD1. CDR3 length equals 15 residues. In germline, CDR1 is KGHSH, CDR2 LQKENI. The junction had 5 bases not matched to a gene; V was cut back by 0 bases and J by 3 bases. The CDR3 DNA sequence: TGTGCCAGCTCACCACCTGACAGGGTGAACTACGAGCAGTACTTC. This translates into CASSPPDRVNYEQYF.

The V gene is TRBV13, the J gene TRBJ2-7; D could derive from TRBD1 or TRBD2 (5 bases each). Trimming cost V 4 bases and J 8 bases, with 9 bases left between them. CDR3 length: 11 residues. Germline CDR1 and CDR2: PRHDT and FYEKMQ (reference sequence). The CDR3 bases are TGTGCCAGCAGCTCCCGGGACCAGCAGTACTTC. Amino acid sequence: CASSSRDQQYF.

This chain uses TRBV10-3 with TRBJ2-7; D may be TRBD2 (6 bases). CDR3 size: 15 residues. In germline, CDR1 is ENHRY, CDR2 SYGVKD. V was cut by 0 bases and J by 3 bases, with 12 bases left in between. CDR3 nucleotide sequence: TGTGCCATCAGTGAGTCGGCGGGGCAAAGCTACGAGCAGTACTTC. This translates into CAISESAGQSYEQYF.

This clone was recorded only once. V is TRBV13 and J is TRBJ2-7; D gene unclear. V was trimmed by 2 bases and J by 2 bases, leaving 10 bases between them. This CDR3 region has 14 residues. CDR1 is PRHDT, CDR2 FYEKMQ, per germline (reference sequence). CDR3 nucleotides: TGTGCCAGCAGCTTAAGGGCGGCAACCTACGAGCAGTACTTC. Its protein product is CASSLRAATYEQYF.

The rearrangement links TRBV5-5 to TRBJ2-1, with 13 bases identical to TRBD2. Germline assignment: CDR1 SGHKS and CDR2 YYEKEE (reference sequence). V shed 2 bases and J 10 bases; nucleotides not matched to a gene: 12. The CDR3 covers 17 residues. The CDR3 here is CASSFTGTSGDRGEQFF. The CDR3 DNA is TGTGCCAGCAGCTTTACCGGGACTAGCGGGGACCGAGGGGAGCAGTTCTTC.

This clone showed up just a few times. The chain carries TRBV19 and TRBJ2-7; TRBD1 is a possible D gene (5 bases). V lost 4 bases and J 0 bases, leaving 10 bases between the germline ends. The CDR3 is made up of 14 amino acids. Germline V gene data show CDR1 as LNHDA and CDR2 as SQIVND (reference sequence). CDR3 sequence reads: CASSTPGISYEQYF. The CDR3 bases are TGTGCCAGTAGTACCCCAGGGATCTCCTACGAGCAGTACTTC.

The chain recombines TRBV7-9 with TRBJ2-7, with 7 bases identical to TRBD1. CDR3 length: 15 amino acids. After removal of 4 bases from V and 2 bases from J, the junction contained 8 bases not matched to a gene. Germline CDR1 reads SEHNR; CDR2 reads FQNEAQ (reference sequence). The CDR3 region is CASSSGTVIPYEQYF. The CDR3 nucleotides read TGTGCCAGCAGCTCTGGGACAGTCATCCCCTACGAGCAGTACTTC.

The chain's CDR3 is CASSLGQGVYEQYF. The CDR3 coding sequence is TGTGCCAGCAGCCTGGGACAGGGGGTCTACGAGCAGTACTTC. The rearrangement links TRBV7-9 to TRBJ2-7; 11 nucleotides agree with TRBD1. Looked up from germline, CDR1 is SEHNR and CDR2 is FQNEAQ (reference sequence). This CDR3 is 14 amino acids long. The V gene end was trimmed by 5 bases and the J gene end by 3 bases; junction bases not matched to a gene: 3.

J is TRBJ2-3 and V is TRBV4-1; 15 bases are shared with TRBD2. The J segment lost 5 bases and the V segment lost 2 bases, leaving 5 bases of the junction unmatched. The germline V gene has CDR1 MGHRA and CDR2 YSYEKL. This CDR3 has 17 amino acids. This CDR3 is CASSQLRTSGGVDTQYF. The CDR3 DNA reads TGCGCCAGCAGCCAATTACGGACTAGCGGGGGGGTAGATACGCAGTATTTT.

The chain uses TRBV6-7 and TRBJ2-4; 12 nucleotides line up with TRBD2. TRBV6-7 is annotated as an ORF whose role is uncertain. V trimming: 2 bases; J trimming: 2 bases; junction bases outside the gene matches: 10. There are 19 residues in the CDR3. The CDR3 here is CASSYRTSGEFRTKNIQYF. CDR3 nucleotide sequence: TGTGCCAGCAGTTACCGGACTAGCGGGGAATTCAGGACCAAAAACATTCAGTACTTC.

The V call is TRBV15, the J call TRBJ2-1; 10 nucleotides agree with TRBD1. The CDR3 spans 17 residues. With V trimmed by 2 bases and J by 8 bases, 12 bases remained unmatched. Germline V CDR1 and CDR2: LNHNV, YYDKDF (reference sequence). The DNA of the CDR3 is TGTGCCACCAGCAGAAAGACTCCGGGACAGGGGCTAGATGAGCAGTTCTTC. It is translated as CATSRKTPGQGLDEQFF. Supplemented by reference TRBV15 and TRBJ2-1, the full variable domain reads DAMVIQNPRYQVTQFGKPVTLSCSQTLNHNVMYWYQQKSSQAPKLLFHYYDKDFNNEADTPDNFQSRRPNTSFCFLDIRSPGLGDTAMYLCATSRKTPGQGLDEQFFGPGTRLTVL.

This clone appeared a single time. The J gene is TRBJ2-3, the V gene TRBV10-2; tentatively, D is TRBD1 or TRBD2 (5 bases each). CDR1 WSHSY and CDR2 SAAADI come from the germline V gene. Trimming shortened V by 3 bases and J by 6 bases, and 13 bases separated the two germline ends. This CDR3 contains 14 residues. The CDR3 loop is CASSDYGAWDTQYF. DNA for the CDR3: TGCGCCAGCAGTGACTACGGGGCCTGGGATACGCAGTATTTT.

The chain links TRBV13 to TRBJ2-3, with a weak D call TRBD1 (6 bases). Trimming pared 1 base from V and 3 bases from J, leaving 11 bases between. CDR1 PRHDT and CDR2 FYEKMQ come from the germline V gene (reference sequence). The CDR3 has 15 residues. CDR3 coding DNA: TGTGCCAGCAGCTTAGAACAGGGTCTAACAGATACGCAGTATTTT. Translation gives CASSLEQGLTDTQYF.

This chain joins TRBV9 and TRBJ2-7, with D perhaps matching TRBD2 (6 bases). CDR3 length: 15 amino acids. Germline V gene data show CDR1 as SGDLS and CDR2 as YYNGEE. Trimming shortened V by 0 bases and J by 0 bases, and 10 bases separated the two germline ends. The CDR3 spells CASSVEGDSSYEQYF. CDR3 in DNA: TGTGCCAGCAGCGTAGAAGGGGACTCCTCCTACGAGCAGTACTTC.

The chain recombines TRBV29-1 with TRBJ2-4; D unclear. The CDR3 is 13 residues long. Trimming left V 4 bases short and J 1 base short, with 8 bases between. From germline, CDR1 is SQVTM and CDR2 ANQGSEA. In DNA, the CDR3 is TGCAGCGTTGTGTATTCGGCCAAAAACATTCAGTACTTC. This codes for CSVVYSAKNIQYF.